This T cell receptor beta chain comes out of a study of T cell changes during pregnancy in multiple sclerosis. CDR1 is SNHLY, CDR2 FYNNEI, per germline. This CDR3 comprises 13 residues. Deletions cut 1 base from V and 7 bases from J, with 8 bases between. Sequencing used immunoSEQ multiplex PCR; TCRdb keeps in-frame clones, though not all of them. The sample lists 99,000 or so clones, approximately 95% occurring once. The receptor's source is a female donor with multiple sclerosis, enrolled in a pregnancy study. This chain uses TRBV2 with TRBJ1-5; D is ambiguous. Sequenced material: peripheral blood, taken after pregnancy. The chain's CDR3 is CASSEGQTQPQHF. CDR3 coding DNA: TGTGCCAGCAGTGAAGGACAAACACAGCCCCAGCATTTT.